These T cell receptor beta chains were read from a single sample in a study of blood T cell repertoires in COVID-19. TCRdb's table, derived via immunoSEQ multiplex PCR, lists solely in-frame clones and lacks some. The sample holds about 250,000 clones, 80% to 90% seen once. Input material: PBMCs or T cells enriched from blood (not recorded which). These receptors were taken from a man aged 35-49 years who had recovered from COVID-19. CDR3s include the opening cysteine and the closing phenylalanine or tryptophan. The D gene is left open where the match is weak. Clone sizes are given selectively: once, few, many, or a class where the clone is expanded.

V,J,size,D,DNA,CDR3
TRBV2,TRBJ2-7,-,-,TGTGCCAGCAGTGAAGGGGGCAGATCGGAGCAGTACTTC,CASSEGGRSEQYF
TRBV29-1,TRBJ2-7,-,-,TGCAGCGTTGACAGTTCCTACGAGCAGTACTTC,CSVDSSYEQYF
TRBV5-6,TRBJ1-3,once,TRBD1,TGTGCCAGCAGGCCGCCTTGGGACAGGAACTCTGGAAACACCATATATTTT,CASRPPWDRNSGNTIYF
TRBV5-4,TRBJ2-7,-,-,TGTGCCAGCAGCTTGGCCCTCGGCCTAGAGTCTTCTATAGAGCAGTACTTC,CASSLALGLESSIEQYF
TRBV13,TRBJ2-7,-,TRBD2,TGTGCCAGCAGCTCAGGGACTAGCGGGGGCTCCTACGAGCAGTACTTC,CASSSGTSGGSYEQYF
TRBV28,TRBJ1-1,-,-,TGTGCCAGCAACGCCAGGGTTTCTGAAGCTTTCTTT,CASNARVSEAFF
TRBV10-3,TRBJ2-2,-,TRBD2,TGTGCCATCGCGGGGGTCGGTGGGGAGCTGTTTTTT,CAIAGVGGELFF
TRBV19,TRBJ1-6,-,TRBD1,TGTGCCAGTAGTAGGGTGACAGGGGGGGGTAATAATTCACCCCTCCACTTT,CASSRVTGGGNNSPLHF
TRBV14,TRBJ1-2,-,-,TGTGCCACCAACAGGGTTAACTATGGCTACACCTTC,CATNRVNYGYTF
TRBV28,TRBJ1-2,-,TRBD1,TGTGCCAGCAGTTTATCAGGGGGCCATCGGAACTATGGCTACACCTTC,CASSLSGGHRNYGYTF
TRBV7-9,TRBJ1-1,-,TRBD1,TGTGCCAGCAGCCCTAGCCTACAGGGGGCTATCACTGAAGCTTTCTTT,CASSPSLQGAITEAFF
TRBV19,TRBJ2-1,once,-,TGTGCCAGTAGAAGACCCACAGGAATTGAGCAGTTCTTC,CASRRPTGIEQFF
TRBV28,TRBJ2-4,-,TRBD2,TGTGCCAGCAGTTTGGCTAGCGGGAGAGCCAAAAACATTCAGTACTTC,CASSLASGRAKNIQYF
TRBV5-1,TRBJ1-1,-,-,TGCGCCAGCAGCTTCAGACTCCCCATGAACACTGAAGCTTTCTTT,CASSFRLPMNTEAFF
TRBV19,TRBJ1-5,-,-,TGTGCCAGTAGTAACACCAGGGGCTTAGACACTCGGCAGCCCCAGCATTTT,CASSNTRGLDTRQPQHF
TRBV3-1/TRBV3-2,TRBJ1-2,-,-,TGTGCCAGCAGCCGACAGAAAGGGAAGTTAACGAACTATGGCTACACCTTC,CASSRQKGKLTNYGYTF
TRBV28,TRBJ1-2,-,TRBD1,TGTGCCAGCAAGGGCCCGGGACAGGGGGTTGGTGGCTACACCTTC,CASKGPGQGVGGYTF
TRBV7-3,TRBJ2-2,-,-,TGTGCCAGCAGCTTAGAGAGGGTGGCCAACACCGGGGAGCTGTTTTTT,CASSLERVANTGELFF
TRBV3-1/TRBV3-2,TRBJ2-3,-,-,TGTGCCAGCAGCTCCTCGGGACATCCAACAGATACGCAGTATTTT,CASSSSGHPTDTQYF
TRBV7-9,TRBJ2-1,once,-,TGTGCCACCCCGCCCACAGGTGGATATAATGAGCAGTTCTTC,CATPPTGGYNEQFF
TRBV7-8,TRBJ1-5,-,TRBD1,TGTGCCAGCAGATTGGGACAGGGCCTAGATCAGCCCCAGCATTTT,CASRLGQGLDQPQHF
TRBV18,TRBJ1-1,-,TRBD1,TGTGCCAGCTCACCACCAGACAGGGACTCCGGAACTGAAGCTTTCTTT,CASSPPDRDSGTEAFF
TRBV28,TRBJ1-2,-,-,TGTGCCAGCAGTTTCCGGGGGATCTATGGCTACACCTTC,CASSFRGIYGYTF
TRBV2,TRBJ2-5,-,TRBD2,TGTGCCAGCAGTCAAACGGCTAGCGGGGGGGCCATAGAGACCCAGTACTTC,CASSQTASGGAIETQYF
TRBV15,TRBJ2-7,once,-,TGTGCCACCAGCAGAGGTCGACAGGTTAGTCACGAGCAGTACTTC,CATSRGRQVSHEQYF
TRBV4-3,TRBJ2-7,-,TRBD1,TGCGCCAGCAGCCAATCTCGAGCAGGGGGCATCTACGAGCAGTACTTC,CASSQSRAGGIYEQYF
TRBV7-9,TRBJ2-7,-,-,TGTGCCAGCAGCGACACAGGGCGCGAGCAGTACTTC,CASSDTGREQYF
TRBV18,TRBJ2-3,-,-,TGTGCCAGCTATACCGTCGGTCAGGAAGTGCAGTATTTT,CASYTVGQEVQYF
TRBV7-9,TRBJ1-1,-,-,TGTGCCAGCAGCTCCTATACGAACACTGAAGCTTTCTTT,CASSSYTNTEAFF
TRBV18,TRBJ1-2,few,-,TGTGCCAGCTCACCACGTCGTGAGGGAAACTATGGCTACACCTTC,CASSPRREGNYGYTF
TRBV5-1,TRBJ2-1,-,TRBD2,TGCGCCAGCAGCTCGGTACGGGCGGGAGGCTACAATGAGCAGTTCTTC,CASSSVRAGGYNEQFF
TRBV19,TRBJ1-2,-,-,TGTGCCAGTAGTCCACAGGCGAACTATGGCTACACCTTC,CASSPQANYGYTF
TRBV3-1/TRBV3-2,TRBJ2-1,few,TRBD2,TGTGCCAGCAGCACCTGGACTAGCTCCTACAATGAGCAGTTCTTC,CASSTWTSSYNEQFF
TRBV7-9,TRBJ1-1,-,-,TGTGCCAGCAGCGCCTCCAACTTGAACACTGAAGCTTTCTTT,CASSASNLNTEAFF
TRBV18,TRBJ1-6,-,-,TGTGCCAGCTCACGTTCAGGGTATAATTCACCCCTCCACTTT,CASSRSGYNSPLHF
TRBV11-3,TRBJ2-1,-,-,TGTGCCAGCAGCCCCGGAGCACAATCCTACAATGAGCAGTTCTTC,CASSPGAQSYNEQFF
TRBV30,TRBJ1-2,-,-,TGTGCCTGGTACTGGGGGGGGCACGGCTACACCTTC,CAWYWGGHGYTF
TRBV6-1,TRBJ2-2,-,TRBD1,TGTGCCAGCAACCTACAGGGGACAGGTGCCGGGGAGCTGTTTTTT,CASNLQGTGAGELFF
TRBV29-1,TRBJ2-2,-,-,TGCAGCGTTGAAAGACAGGCCGGCACCGGGGAGCTGTTTTTT,CSVERQAGTGELFF
TRBV6-1,TRBJ2-2,-,-,TGTGCCAGCAGTGAAAGTGGGAGACGGACCGGGGAGCTGTTTTTT,CASSESGRRTGELFF
TRBV10-3,TRBJ2-7,-,TRBD2,TGTGCCATCAGTGGTTCGGGGAGCGGGAGTTCCGAGCAGTACTTC,CAISGSGSGSSEQYF
TRBV7-8,TRBJ1-4,-,-,TGTGCCAGCACCCCCCAGGCCGGAACTAATGAAAAACTGTTTTTT,CASTPQAGTNEKLFF
TRBV7-9,TRBJ1-2,-,TRBD1,TGTGCCAGCAGCATAGGCGGACAGGGGATCTATGGCTACACCTTC,CASSIGGQGIYGYTF
TRBV6-4,TRBJ2-3,-,TRBD1,TGTGCCAGCAGGACAGGGAATACGCAGTATTTT,CASRTGNTQYF
TRBV4-1,TRBJ2-5,-,TRBD1,TGCGCCAGCAGCCAGGCTCCGGGACAGAAAGAGACCCAGTACTTC,CASSQAPGQKETQYF
TRBV28,TRBJ2-7,-,TRBD1,TGTGCCAGCAGGAACAGGGGGACCTACGAGCAGTACTTC,CASRNRGTYEQYF
TRBV7-6,TRBJ2-1,-,-,TGTGCCAGCAGCTTGACAGGTCAGCCCTACAATGAGCAGTTCTTC,CASSLTGQPYNEQFF
TRBV13,TRBJ1-2,-,TRBD1,TGTGCCAGCAGCTTAGGTCTAAACAGGGGAGGCTATGGCTACACCTTC,CASSLGLNRGGYGYTF
TRBV5-1,TRBJ1-2,-,-,TGCGCCAGCAGCTCCGGGACTCAGGGTGGCTACACCTTC,CASSSGTQGGYTF
TRBV5-5,TRBJ1-5,few,-,TGTGCCAGCAGCTCAGGGTACAGCAATCAGCCCCAGCATTTT,CASSSGYSNQPQHF
TRBV18,TRBJ1-4,-,-,TGTGCCAGCTCACCTTTAGCGACTAATGAAAAACTGTTTTTT,CASSPLATNEKLFF
TRBV6-5,TRBJ1-2,once,-,TGTGCCAGCAGACCCCAGGGGACCTATGGCTACACCTTC,CASRPQGTYGYTF